The 25 T cell receptor beta chains below come from one sample, sequenced in a study of regulatory T cells in long-lasting Graves disease. Sample time point: persistent/refractory GD, antithyroid drugs over 5 years with positive TRAb. RNA from PBMCs was the source of the TCR library. Building the TCR beta libraries relied on iRepertoire HTBI primers, and CDR3 regions underwent Arm-PCR. TCRdb used MiXCR to reprocess the multiplex PCR reads, holding one entry per CDR3 protein. Of a few hundred thousand distinct CDR3 sequences in the sample, 23% were seen once. The specimen comprised peripheral blood mononuclear cells (PBMCs), sampled when the disease was refractory, from a patient treated with antithyroid drugs. The receptors here all came from a female donor with Graves disease.

This clonotype was detected ten times or more. The J gene is TRBJ1-2, the V gene TRBV12-3 or TRBV12-4; 7 bases align to TRBD1. The CDR3 sequence is 14 residues long. The trim removed 6 bases at V and 2 bases at J, leaving 6 bases unmatched. The CDR3 nucleotides are TGTGCCAGCAGCTTTGAACAGGGGAACTATGGCTACACCTTC. Amino acid sequence: CASSFEQGNYGYTF.

This chain links TRBV4-1 with TRBJ1-4; 7 positions match TRBD1. The junction had 6 bases not matched to a gene; V was cut back by 0 bases and J by 5 bases. The CDR3 length is 16 residues. From germline, CDR1 is MGHRA and CDR2 YSYEKL. The CDR3 sequence is CASSQDQRGQNEKLFF. The CDR3 nucleotides are TGCGCCAGCAGCCAAGATCAAAGGGGACAGAATGAAAAACTGTTTTTT.

This clonotype was seen a few times. The CDR3 DNA is TGTGCCAGCAGCTTAGAGGTCAGCTTTTACGAGCAGTACTTC. Translation: CASSLEVSFYEQYF. The chain has TRBV7-2 and TRBJ2-7; D is ambiguous. The CDR3 covers 14 residues. V lost 1 base and J lost 4, with 11 bases in between. The germline CDR1 and CDR2 sequences are SGHTA and FQGNSA. Looking up the rest from reference TRBV7-2 and TRBJ2-7 gives the full variable domain: GAGVSQSPSNKVTEKGKDVELRCDPISGHTALYWYRQSLGQGLEFLIYFQGNSAPDKSGLPSDRFSAERTGGSVSTLTIQRTQQEDSAVYLCASSLEVSFYEQYFGPGTRLTVT.

This sequence joins TRBV14 and TRBJ1-2, with unresolved D. V was shortened by 4 bases and J by 1 base, with 7 bases between the two germline ends. Germline loops: CDR1 SGHDN, CDR2 FVKESK. The CDR3 length is 13 residues. The CDR3 region is CASSPGINYGYTF. CDR3 in DNA: TGTGCCAGCAGCCCGGGTATTAACTATGGCTACACCTTC.

This clonotype was seen many times. The CDR3 coding sequence is TGCAGCGCCCAGGACAGGGAAGACACTGAAGCTTTCTTT. It is translated as CSAQDREDTEAFF. The chain carries TRBV29-1 and TRBJ1-1; TRBD1 agrees at 8 bases. With 7 bases clipped from V and 3 bases from J, the junction kept 7 bases outside the gene matches. CDR3 size: 13 residues. The V gene's germline CDR1 is SQVTM and CDR2 ANQGSEA.

This clonotype appeared many times. This chain links TRBV2 with TRBJ2-7; no clear D gene. The CDR3 contains 12 residues. V lost 4 bases, J lost 6 bases, and 10 bases lay in between. Germline CDR1 and CDR2: SNHLY and FYNNEI. CDR3 in amino acids: CASSAGRTEQYF. The CDR3 DNA sequence: TGTGCCAGCAGTGCCGGTAGAACCGAGCAGTACTTC.

The chain recombines TRBV4-1 with TRBJ2-7; D is unclear. From germline, CDR1 is MGHRA and CDR2 YSYEKL. This CDR3 has 16 residues. Trimming pared 0 bases from V and 3 bases from J, leaving 15 bases between. CDR3 sequence: CASSQDSTGSNYEQYF. The CDR3 DNA follows: TGCGCCAGCAGCCAAGACTCAACCGGGTCCAACTACGAGCAGTACTTC.

There are many counts of this clonotype. V usage is TRBV5-1 and J usage is TRBJ2-7, with unresolved D. From germline, CDR1 is SGHRS and CDR2 YFSETQ. V was pared by 0 bases and J by 0 bases, with 7 bases between. This CDR3 has 14 amino acids. CDR3 coding DNA: TGCGCCAGCAGCTTGGACCCGAGCTCCTACGAGCAGTACTTC. Its protein product is CASSLDPSSYEQYF. Complete variable domain (other parts from reference TRBV5-1 and TRBJ2-7): KAGVTQTPRYLIKTRGQQVTLSCSPISGHRSVSWYQQTPGQGLQFLFEYFSETQRNKGNFPGRFSGRQFSNSRSEMNVSTLELGDSALYLCASSLDPSSYEQYFGPGTRLTVT.

The CDR3 sequence: CASSPPDTNTEAFF. CDR3 DNA: TGTGCCAGCAGCCCACCGGACACAAACACTGAAGCTTTCTTT. The V and J genes are TRBV6-2 or TRBV6-3 and TRBJ1-1; D is perhaps TRBD1 (5 bases). Trimming left V 6 bases short and J 2 bases short, with 13 bases between. The V gene's germline CDR1 is MNHEY and CDR2 SVGEGT. This CDR3 spans 14 amino acids.

Note on this clonotype: This could be a read error, since a much larger clone is one nucleotide away. The chain combines TRBV2 with TRBJ2-7, with a possible D match to TRBD2 (6 bases). Trimming cost V 6 bases and J 2 bases, with 14 bases left between them. Germline CDR1 and CDR2: SNHLY and FYNNEI. The CDR3 has 14 residues. The CDR3 DNA sequence: TGTGCCAGCAGCACCGGGACTCTAGCCTACGAGCAGTACTTC. Protein product: CASSTGTLAYEQYF.

The genes are TRBV5-6 and TRBJ2-4, with 10 bases aligning to TRBD2. V lost 6 bases, J lost 4 bases, and 7 bases stayed unmatched. Germline loops: CDR1 SGHDT, CDR2 YYEEEE. The CDR3 runs to 15 residues. CDR3 amino acids: CASTLTSGLKNIQYF. The DNA of the CDR3 is TGTGCCAGCACCCTGACTAGCGGGCTAAAAAACATTCAGTACTTC. Full variable domain (rest looked up from reference TRBV5-6 and TRBJ2-4): DAGVTQSPTHLIKTRGQQVTLRCSPKSGHDTVSWYQQALGQGPQFIFQYYEEEERQRGNFPDRFSGHQFPNYSSELNVNALLLGDSALYLCASTLTSGLKNIQYFGAGTRLSVL.

This clonotype was recorded at least ten times. The chain employs TRBV28 and TRBJ1-4; D possibly corresponds to TRBD1 (6 bases). Germline V gene data show CDR1 as MDHEN and CDR2 as SYDVKM. The ends were cut back, 6 bases at V and 3 bases at J, with 11 bases in the middle. This CDR3 has 14 residues. The CDR3 region has the DNA TGTGCCAGCAGCTCCAGGGGCGCTAATGAAAAACTGTTTTTT. Protein sequence: CASSSRGANEKLFF.

This clonotype has more than one count but fewer than ten. The rearrangement uses TRBV25-1 and TRBJ2-7; D unresolved. This CDR3 comprises 14 residues. Trimming cost V 8 bases and J 2 bases, with 16 bases left between them. From germline, CDR1 is MGHDK and CDR2 SYGVNS. The chain's CDR3 is CASQGSVRPYEQYF. The DNA of the CDR3 is TGTGCCAGCCAAGGGTCGGTGAGACCCTACGAGCAGTACTTC.

The chain is built from TRBV5-1 and TRBJ2-7, with D tentatively TRBD1 (6 bases). CDR3 length equals 16 residues. V was pared by 4 bases and J by 3 bases, with 20 bases between. The V gene's germline CDR1 is SGHRS and CDR2 YFSETQ. CDR3 bases: TGCGCCAGCAGCCACCCGGACAGTCAAAACTTCTACGAGCAGTACTTC. This sequence encodes CASSHPDSQNFYEQYF. Supplemented by reference TRBV5-1 and TRBJ2-7, the full variable domain reads KAGVTQTPRYLIKTRGQQVTLSCSPISGHRSVSWYQQTPGQGLQFLFEYFSETQRNKGNFPGRFSGRQFSNSRSEMNVSTLELGDSALYLCASSHPDSQNFYEQYFGPGTRLTVT.

This clonotype has only a few counts. V usage is TRBV11-2 and J usage is TRBJ1-4; 9 nucleotides line up with TRBD1. The trim removed 1 base at V and 6 bases at J, leaving 9 bases unmatched. This CDR3 contains 17 residues. CDR1 and CDR2 (germline): SGHAT, FQNNGV. For the CDR3, the DNA is TGTGCCAGCAGCTTAGGGGCCACAGGGGGCGCGTATGAAAAACTGTTTTTT. Protein: CASSLGATGGAYEKLFF.

The CDR3 DNA sequence: TGTGCCAGCAGTGAACGGCCCCAAACTGGAAACACCATATATTTT. It is translated as CASSERPQTGNTIYF. This rearrangement joins TRBV6-1 to TRBJ1-3, with D uncertain. Trimming took off 2 bases at V and 2 bases at J, with 10 bases between the two ends. CDR1 and CDR2 (germline): MNHNS, SASEGT. The CDR3 runs to 15 residues.

This clonotype was counted a few times. DNA of the CDR3: TGTGCCAGCAGCCAAGGGACAGGGGATGAGCAGTTCTTC. Translation: CASSQGTGDEQFF. The chain combines TRBV4-2 with TRBJ2-5; 9 positions agree with TRBD1. The DNA end favors TRBJ2-1, so the J call may be wrong. Germline lookup yields CDR1 LGHNA and CDR2 YNFKEQ. This CDR3 contains 13 residues.

This clonotype has only a few counts. V and J are TRBV4-2 and TRBJ2-5; 7 bases align to TRBD1. V dropped 5 bases and J dropped 2; count of bases not matched to a gene: 5. CDR3 length: 14 amino acids. Looked up from germline, CDR1 is LGHNA and CDR2 is YNFKEQ. CDR3 residues: CASSRTGSQETQYF. In DNA, the CDR3 is TGTGCCAGCAGCAGGACAGGTTCACAAGAGACCCAGTACTTC.

The V and J genes are TRBV6-1 and TRBJ1-4; 7 bases are shared with TRBD1. Germline values: CDR1 MNHNS, CDR2 SASEGT. The CDR3 sequence is 15 residues long. V was clipped by 7 bases and J by 11 bases; unmatched bases: 16. CDR3 sequence reads: CASTKRTGLMWKLFF. The CDR3 DNA sequence: TGTGCCAGCACCAAGAGGACAGGATTAATGTGGAAACTGTTTTTT.

The genes are TRBV7-2 and TRBJ2-3; D is possibly TRBD2 (5 bases). The V and J ends lost 5 bases and 3 bases respectively, with 21 bases between them. The CDR3 spans 17 residues. Germline CDR1 SGHTA, CDR2 FQGNSA. CDR3 region: CASSPSGLGSWTDTQYF. CDR3 nucleotide sequence: TGTGCCAGCAGCCCCTCGGGATTGGGGAGTTGGACAGATACGCAGTATTTT.

This clonotype has a handful of counts. The chain combines TRBV30 with TRBJ1-5; no reliable D call. The CDR3 spans 13 residues. The ends were cut back, 2 bases at V and 5 bases at J, with 10 bases in the middle. Germline V gives CDR1 GTSNPN, CDR2 SVGIG (reference sequence). CDR3 nucleotide sequence: TGTGCCTGGAGTTCGGATGTTGATCAGCCCCAGCATTTT. This sequence encodes CAWSSDVDQPQHF.

This clonotype was seen a few times. The V and J genes are TRBV7-3 and TRBJ2-7; D is tentatively TRBD1 or TRBD2 (5 bases each). The CDR3 runs 15 residues. CDR1 is SGHTA, CDR2 FQGTGA, per germline. V gave up 2 bases and J gave up 2 bases, with 13 bases separating them. CDR3 nucleotides: TGTGCCAGCAGCTTATACCAGGGACCCACCTACGAGCAGTACTTC. Translation: CASSLYQGPTYEQYF.

This clonotype occurred many times. This chain uses TRBV10-3 with TRBJ2-5; 10 bases fit TRBD2. Looked up from germline, CDR1 is ENHRY and CDR2 is SYGVKD. The CDR3 is 19 residues long. The trim removed 3 bases at V and 5 bases at J, leaving 18 bases unmatched. CDR3 in amino acids: CAISDPGRLAGELLETQYF. CDR3 DNA sequence: TGTGCCATCAGTGACCCCGGTAGGCTAGCGGGAGAATTGTTGGAGACCCAGTACTTC.

The chain joins TRBV4-1 to TRBJ1-2; 9 bases fit TRBD1. This CDR3 comprises 15 residues. Germline assignment: CDR1 MGHRA and CDR2 YSYEKL. Trimming at V came to 2 bases and at J to 4 bases, leaving 5 bases not matched to a gene. CDR3 bases: TGCGCCAGCAGCCAATCTACAGGGGGCGGCTATGGCTACACCTTC. Translation gives CASSQSTGGGYGYTF.

This clonotype showed up many times. The gene calls are TRBV12-3 or TRBV12-4 and TRBJ1-4; TRBD1 matches at 8 bases. The CDR3 runs to 19 residues. The junction had 14 bases not matched to a gene; V was cut back by 3 bases and J by 2 bases. CDR3 protein: CASSFLGTGSSSTNEKLFF. Written as DNA, the CDR3 is TGTGCCAGCAGTTTTCTTGGGACAGGTTCTTCAAGTACTAATGAAAAACTGTTTTTT.